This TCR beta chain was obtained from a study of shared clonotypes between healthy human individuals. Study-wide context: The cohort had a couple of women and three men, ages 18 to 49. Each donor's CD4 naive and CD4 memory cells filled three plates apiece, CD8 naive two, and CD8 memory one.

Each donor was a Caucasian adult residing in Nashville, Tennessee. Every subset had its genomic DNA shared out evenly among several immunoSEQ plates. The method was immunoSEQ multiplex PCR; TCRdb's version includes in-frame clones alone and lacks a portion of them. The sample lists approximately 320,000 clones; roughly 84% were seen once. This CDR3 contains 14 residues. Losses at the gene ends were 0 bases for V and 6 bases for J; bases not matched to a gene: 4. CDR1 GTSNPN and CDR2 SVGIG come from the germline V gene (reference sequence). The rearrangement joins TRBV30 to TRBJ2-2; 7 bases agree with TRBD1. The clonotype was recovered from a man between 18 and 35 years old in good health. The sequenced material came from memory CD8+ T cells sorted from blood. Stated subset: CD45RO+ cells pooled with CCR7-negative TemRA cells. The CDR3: CAWSVTGMAGELFF. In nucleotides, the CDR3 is TGTGCCTGGAGTGTGACAGGGATGGCCGGGGAGCTGTTTTTT.